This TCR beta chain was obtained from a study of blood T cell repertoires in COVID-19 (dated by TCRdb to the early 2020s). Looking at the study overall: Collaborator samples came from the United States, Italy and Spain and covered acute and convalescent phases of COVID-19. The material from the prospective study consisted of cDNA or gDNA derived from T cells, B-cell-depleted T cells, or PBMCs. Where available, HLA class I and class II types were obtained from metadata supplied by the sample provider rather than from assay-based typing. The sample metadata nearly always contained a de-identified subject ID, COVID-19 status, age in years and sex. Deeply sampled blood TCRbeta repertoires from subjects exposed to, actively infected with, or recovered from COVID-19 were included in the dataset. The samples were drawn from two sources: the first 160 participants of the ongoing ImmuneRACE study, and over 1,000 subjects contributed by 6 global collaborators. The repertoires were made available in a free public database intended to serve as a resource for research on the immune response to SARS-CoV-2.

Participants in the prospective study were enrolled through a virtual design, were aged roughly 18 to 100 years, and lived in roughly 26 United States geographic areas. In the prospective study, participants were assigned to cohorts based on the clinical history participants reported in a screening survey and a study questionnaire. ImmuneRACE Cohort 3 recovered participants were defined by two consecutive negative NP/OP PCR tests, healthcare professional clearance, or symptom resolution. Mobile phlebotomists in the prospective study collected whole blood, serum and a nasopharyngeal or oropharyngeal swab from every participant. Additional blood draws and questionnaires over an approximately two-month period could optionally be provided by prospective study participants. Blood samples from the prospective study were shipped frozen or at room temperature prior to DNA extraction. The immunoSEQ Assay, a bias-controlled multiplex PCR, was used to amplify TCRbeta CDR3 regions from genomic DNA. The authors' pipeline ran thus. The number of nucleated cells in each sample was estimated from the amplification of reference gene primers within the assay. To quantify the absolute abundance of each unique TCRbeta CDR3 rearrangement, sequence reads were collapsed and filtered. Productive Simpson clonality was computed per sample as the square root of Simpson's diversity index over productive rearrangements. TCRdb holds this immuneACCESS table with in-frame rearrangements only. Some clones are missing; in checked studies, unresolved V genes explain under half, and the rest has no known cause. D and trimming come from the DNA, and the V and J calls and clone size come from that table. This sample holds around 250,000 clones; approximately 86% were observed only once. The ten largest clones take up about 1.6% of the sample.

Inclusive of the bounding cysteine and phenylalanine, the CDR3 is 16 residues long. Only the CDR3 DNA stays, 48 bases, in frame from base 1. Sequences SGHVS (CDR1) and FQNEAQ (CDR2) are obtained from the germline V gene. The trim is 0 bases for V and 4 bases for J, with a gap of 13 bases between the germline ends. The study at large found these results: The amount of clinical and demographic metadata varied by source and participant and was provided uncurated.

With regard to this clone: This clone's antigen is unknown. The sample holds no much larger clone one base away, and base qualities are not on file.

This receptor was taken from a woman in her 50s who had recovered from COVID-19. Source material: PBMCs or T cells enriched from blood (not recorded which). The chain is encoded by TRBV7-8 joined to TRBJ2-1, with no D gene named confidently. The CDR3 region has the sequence CASSLARVSRYNEQFF. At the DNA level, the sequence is TGTGCCAGCAGCTTAGCCCGGGTCTCGAGGTACAATGAGCAGTTCTTC.